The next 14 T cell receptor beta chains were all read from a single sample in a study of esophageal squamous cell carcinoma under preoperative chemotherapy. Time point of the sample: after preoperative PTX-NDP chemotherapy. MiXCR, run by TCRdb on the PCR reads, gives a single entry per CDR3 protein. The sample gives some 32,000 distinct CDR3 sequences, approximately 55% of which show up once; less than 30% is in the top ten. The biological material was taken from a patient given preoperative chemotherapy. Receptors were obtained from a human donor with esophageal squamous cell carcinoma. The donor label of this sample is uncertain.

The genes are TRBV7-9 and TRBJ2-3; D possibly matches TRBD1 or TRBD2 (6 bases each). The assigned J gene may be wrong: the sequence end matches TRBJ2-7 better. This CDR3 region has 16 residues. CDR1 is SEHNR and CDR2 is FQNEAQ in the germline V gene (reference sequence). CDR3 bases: TGTGCCAGCGCGGGCTTGGGGGGCCGGTCGGAAGATACGCAGTACTTC. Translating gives CASAGLGGRSEDTQYF.

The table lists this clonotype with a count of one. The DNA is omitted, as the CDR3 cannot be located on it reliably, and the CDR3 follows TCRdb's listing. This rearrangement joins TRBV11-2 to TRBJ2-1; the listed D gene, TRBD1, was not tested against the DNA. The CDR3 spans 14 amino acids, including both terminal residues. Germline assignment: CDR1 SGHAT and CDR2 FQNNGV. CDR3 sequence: CASSVAVGQGTQYF.

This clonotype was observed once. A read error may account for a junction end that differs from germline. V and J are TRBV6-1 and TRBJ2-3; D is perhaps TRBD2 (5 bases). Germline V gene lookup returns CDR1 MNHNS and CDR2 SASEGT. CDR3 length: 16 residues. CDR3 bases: TGTGCCAGCAGTGTATCGGGCGGGTCTAGCACAGATACTCAGTACTTT. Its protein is CASSVSGGSSTDTQYF.

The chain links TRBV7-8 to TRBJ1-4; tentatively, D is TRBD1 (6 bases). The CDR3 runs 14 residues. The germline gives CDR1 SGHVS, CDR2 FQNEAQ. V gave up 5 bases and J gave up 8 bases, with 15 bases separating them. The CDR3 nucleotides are TGTGCCAGCAGCCCGCCGGTGGGACACGAAAAACTGTTTTTT. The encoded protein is CASSPPVGHEKLFF.

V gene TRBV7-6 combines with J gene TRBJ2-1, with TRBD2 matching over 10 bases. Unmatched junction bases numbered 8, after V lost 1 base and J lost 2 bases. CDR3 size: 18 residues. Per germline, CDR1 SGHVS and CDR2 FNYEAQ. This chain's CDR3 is CASSLGLTSGFTYNEQFF. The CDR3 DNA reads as TGTGCCAGCAGCTTAGGATTGACTAGCGGGTTTACCTACAATGAGCAGTTCTTC.

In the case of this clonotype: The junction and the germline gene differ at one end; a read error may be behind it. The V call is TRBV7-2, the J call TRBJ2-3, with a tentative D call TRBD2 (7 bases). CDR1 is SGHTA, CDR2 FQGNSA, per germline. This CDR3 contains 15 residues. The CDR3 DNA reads TGTGCCAGGGGCCTAGGGGGGGGAGACACAGATACCCAGTATTTC. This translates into CARGLGGGDTDTQYF.

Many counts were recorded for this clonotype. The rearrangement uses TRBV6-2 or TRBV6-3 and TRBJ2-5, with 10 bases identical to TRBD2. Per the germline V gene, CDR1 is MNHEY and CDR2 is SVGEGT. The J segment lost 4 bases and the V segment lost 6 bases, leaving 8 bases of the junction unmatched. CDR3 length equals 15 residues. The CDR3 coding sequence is TGTGCCAGCAGCAGAGGTAGCGGGGGGATAGAGACCCAGTACTTC. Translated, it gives CASSRGSGGIETQYF.

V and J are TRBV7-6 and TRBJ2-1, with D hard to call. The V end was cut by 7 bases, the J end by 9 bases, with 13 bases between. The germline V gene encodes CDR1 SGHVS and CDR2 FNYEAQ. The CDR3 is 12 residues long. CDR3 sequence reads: CASTPGGPEQFF. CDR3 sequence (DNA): TGTGCCAGCACCCCGGGTGGGCCTGAGCAGTTCTTC. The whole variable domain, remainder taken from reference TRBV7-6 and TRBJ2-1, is GAGVSQSPRYKVTKRGQDVALRCDPISGHVSLYWYRQALGQGPEFLTYFNYEAQQDKSGLPNDRFSAERPEGSISTLTIQRTEQRDSAMYRCASTPGGPEQFFGPGTRLTVL.

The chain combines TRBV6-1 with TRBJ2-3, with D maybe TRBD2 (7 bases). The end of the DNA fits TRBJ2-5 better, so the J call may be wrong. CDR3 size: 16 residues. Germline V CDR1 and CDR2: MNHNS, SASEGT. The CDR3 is CASRGNGGHGAETQYF. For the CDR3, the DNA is TGTGCCAGCAGGGGGAACGGGGGGCACGGCGCAGAGACCCAGTACTTC.

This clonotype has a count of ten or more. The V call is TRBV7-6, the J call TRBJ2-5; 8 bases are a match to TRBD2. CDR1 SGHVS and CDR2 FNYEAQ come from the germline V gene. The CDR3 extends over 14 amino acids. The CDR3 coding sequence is TGTGCGAGGAGCGGGGGCCGTGACCAAGAGACCCAGTACTTC. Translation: CARSGGRDQETQYF.

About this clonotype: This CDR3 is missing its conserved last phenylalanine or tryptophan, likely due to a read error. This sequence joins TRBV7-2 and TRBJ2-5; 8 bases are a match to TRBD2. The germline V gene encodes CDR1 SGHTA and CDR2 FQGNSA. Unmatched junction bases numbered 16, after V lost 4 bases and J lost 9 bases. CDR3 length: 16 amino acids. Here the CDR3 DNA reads TGTGCCAGCAGCTCTGGGCGGGGGGCCGGGCGGGAGTCCCAGTACTTG. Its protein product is CASSSGRGAGRESQYL.

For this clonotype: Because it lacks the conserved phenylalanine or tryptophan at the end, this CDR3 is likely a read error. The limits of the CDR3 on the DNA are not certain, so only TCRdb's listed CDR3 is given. CDR3: CASSLRTGPETRHL. J is TRBJ2-5 and V is TRBV7-2. The CDR3 is 14 amino acids long, termini counted. CDR1 is SGHTA, CDR2 FQGNSA, per germline.

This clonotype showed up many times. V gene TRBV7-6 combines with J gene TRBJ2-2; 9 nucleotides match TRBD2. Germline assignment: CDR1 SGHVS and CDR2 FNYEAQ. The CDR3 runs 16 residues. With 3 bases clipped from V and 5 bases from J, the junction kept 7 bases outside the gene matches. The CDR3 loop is CASSFLAGEGTGELFF. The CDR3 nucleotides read TGTGCCAGCAGCTTTTTAGCGGGAGAAGGTACCGGGGAGCTGTTTTTT. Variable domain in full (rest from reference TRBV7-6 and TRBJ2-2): GAGVSQSPRYKVTKRGQDVALRCDPISGHVSLYWYRQALGQGPEFLTYFNYEAQQDKSGLPNDRFSAERPEGSISTLTIQRTEQRDSAMYRCASSFLAGEGTGELFFGEGSRLTVL.

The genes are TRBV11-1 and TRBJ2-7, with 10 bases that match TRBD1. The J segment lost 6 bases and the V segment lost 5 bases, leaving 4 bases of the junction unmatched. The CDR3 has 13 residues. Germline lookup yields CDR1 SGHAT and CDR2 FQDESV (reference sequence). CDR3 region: CASSRRTGGEQYF. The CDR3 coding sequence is TGTGCCAGCAGCCGACGGACAGGGGGCGAGCAGTACTTC.